Listed below are T cell receptor beta chains from one sample, sequenced in a study of naive and memory T cell subsets. TCRdb reprocessed the UMI-ligation and nested PCR reads with MiXCR, giving one entry per CDR3 protein. Of 130,000 to 150,000 distinct CDR3 sequences listed, over 15% were seen once; the top ten hold 0.14% to 0.15%. What was sequenced was naive CD4+ T cells from blood. The receptor set was obtained from a human donor in good health. CDR3s include the opening cysteine and the closing phenylalanine or tryptophan. D genes are given only for firm matches. A row's size may be missing; if present it is once, few, many or a size class.

d_call,j_call,clone_size,v_call,cdr3_aa,cdr3_nt
TRBD2,TRBJ2-5,few,TRBV2,CASGLAGGFSETQYF,TGTGCCAGCGGACTAGCGGGTGGCTTTTCGGAGACCCAGTACTTC
TRBD1,TRBJ1-5,.,TRBV6-2/TRBV6-3,CASRTGTGRCQPQHF,TGTGCCAGCAGAACCGGGACAGGGCGATGTCAGCCCCAGCATTTT
.,TRBJ1-3,few,TRBV7-2,CASSVRRDHSGNTIYF,TGTGCCAGCAGCGTGCGCAGGGATCACTCTGGAAACACCATATATTTT
.,TRBJ2-5,few,TRBV7-2,CASSFQQGQETQYF,TGTGCCAGCAGCTTCCAACAGGGCCAAGAGACCCAGTACTTC
.,TRBJ1-1,.,TRBV25-1,CASRTDSPEAFF,TGTGCCAGCAGGACAGATTCCCCTGAAGCTTTCTTT
TRBD1,TRBJ1-2,.,TRBV28,CASSLGTGAGYNYGYTF,TGTGCCAGCAGTTTAGGGACAGGGGCGGGATATAACTATGGCTACACCTTC
TRBD1,TRBJ1-4,.,TRBV4-2,CASSQGQGARNNEKLFF,TGTGCCAGCAGCCAGGGACAGGGGGCGCGGAATAATGAAAAACTGTTTTTT
.,TRBJ2-2,.,TRBV12-3/TRBV12-4,CASSLFGGNTGELFF,TGTGCCAGCAGTTTGTTTGGAGGGAACACCGGGGAGCTGTTTTTT
.,TRBJ1-3,few,TRBV4-1,CASSQGGSLGNTIYF,TGCGCCAGCAGCCAAGGGGGATCACTTGGAAACACCATATATTTT
.,TRBJ2-5,.,TRBV5-1,CASSPVGLDWQETQYF,TGCGCCAGCAGCCCTGTGGGCCTGGACTGGCAAGAGACCCAGTACTTC
.,TRBJ1-2,few,TRBV2,CASRLDSYGYTF,TGTGCCAGCAGACTCGACAGCTATGGCTACACCTTC
TRBD2,TRBJ2-1,.,TRBV9,CASSSRINTGLAGEISYNEQFF,TGTGCCAGCAGCTCCCGAATTAATACGGGACTAGCGGGAGAGATCTCCTACAATGAGCAGTTCTTC
.,TRBJ1-5,few,TRBV6-1,CASSERGNQPQHF,TGTGCCAGCAGTGAACGGGGAAATCAGCCCCAGCATTTT
TRBD1,TRBJ1-5,few,TRBV7-2,CASSSGQGPNQPQHF,TGTGCCAGCAGCTCCGGACAGGGTCCGAATCAGCCCCAGCATTTT
.,TRBJ2-7,many,TRBV7-2,CASSLGLGHSYEQYF,TGTGCCAGCAGCTTAGGGTTGGGACACTCCTACGAGCAGTACTTC
TRBD2,TRBJ2-5,few,TRBV5-1,CASSYGGVQETQYF,TGCGCCAGCAGCTATGGGGGGGTACAAGAGACCCAGTACTTC
.,TRBJ2-5,few,TRBV5-1,CASSGGTSERETQYF,TGCGCCAGCAGCGGAGGGACCTCCGAGAGAGAGACCCAGTACTTC
.,TRBJ2-7,few,TRBV5-1,CASSLERGYEQYF,TGCGCCAGCAGCTTGGAAAGAGGATACGAGCAGTACTTC
.,TRBJ2-1,.,TRBV20-1,CSASTGYNEQFF,TGCAGTGCTAGTACCGGCTACAATGAGCAGTTCTTC
TRBD1,TRBJ2-7,few,TRBV4-2,CASSQDLSDRGYEQYF,TGTGCCAGCAGCCAAGACTTAAGCGACAGGGGCTACGAGCAGTACTTC
TRBD1,TRBJ2-7,few,TRBV10-3,CAIRDRDRGVYEQYF,TGTGCCATCAGGGACCGGGACAGGGGTGTCTACGAGCAGTACTTC
.,TRBJ2-1,.,TRBV5-1,CASSTGHAEQFF,TGCGCCAGCAGCACGGGACATGCAGAGCAGTTCTTC
.,TRBJ1-2,.,TRBV12-3/TRBV12-4,CASMDHQLYGYTF,TGTGCCAGCATGGATCACCAACTCTATGGCTACACCTTC
TRBD2,TRBJ2-3,few,TRBV12-3/TRBV12-4,CASSSGLASTDTQYF,TGTGCCAGCAGTTCAGGACTAGCTAGCACAGATACGCAGTATTTT
TRBD2,TRBJ2-2,.,TRBV10-3,CATQTSGSSGELFF,TGTGCCACTCAAACTAGCGGGAGTTCCGGGGAGCTGTTTTTT
.,TRBJ1-1,few,TRBV28,CASSLDRLMNTEAFF,TGTGCCAGCAGTTTAGACAGACTCATGAACACTGAAGCTTTCTTT
.,TRBJ2-3,few,TRBV18,CASSPSGTDTQYF,TGTGCCAGCTCACCTAGCGGCACAGATACGCAGTATTTT
.,TRBJ2-1,.,TRBV7-9,CASSLEAGLFNEQFF,TGTGCCAGCAGCTTAGAGGCAGGTCTGTTCAATGAGCAGTTCTTC
TRBD2,TRBJ2-1,few,TRBV20-1,CSARGKLAEAPYNEQFF,TGCAGTGCTAGAGGGAAGCTAGCGGAGGCCCCCTACAATGAGCAGTTCTTC
.,TRBJ2-4,.,TRBV6-2/TRBV6-3,CASSYLPDSGKNIQYF,TGTGCCAGCAGCTACCTGCCGGACAGCGGCAAAAACATTCAGTACTTC
.,TRBJ1-5,few,TRBV11-2,CASSLGGRLGDQPQHF,TGTGCCAGCAGCTTAGGAGGCAGGTTAGGGGATCAGCCCCAGCATTTT
TRBD1,TRBJ2-5,.,TRBV2,CASSADRVGQETQYF,TGTGCCAGCAGCGCGGACAGGGTAGGGCAAGAGACCCAGTACTTC
.,TRBJ1-1,few,TRBV29-1,CSVEGGWNTEAFF,TGCAGCGTTGAAGGGGGGTGGAACACTGAAGCTTTCTTT
.,TRBJ1-2,.,TRBV7-2,CASRQTGKWSYGYTF,TGTGCCAGCAGACAAACAGGGAAATGGTCCTATGGCTACACCTTC
.,TRBJ2-4,few,TRBV7-8,CASMEGAKNIQYF,TGTGCCAGCATGGAGGGGGCCAAAAACATTCAGTACTTC
TRBD2,TRBJ2-1,.,TRBV28,CASNIPGLAAYNEQFF,TGTGCCAGCAATATACCGGGACTAGCGGCCTACAATGAGCAGTTCTTC
.,TRBJ2-7,.,TRBV5-1,CASSWSRGGGPSYEQYF,TGCGCCAGCAGCTGGTCTCGAGGGGGAGGGCCCTCCTACGAGCAGTACTTC
.,TRBJ2-7,few,TRBV6-6,CASSYSRDRNYEQYF,TGTGCCAGCAGTTACTCCCGGGACCGAAACTACGAGCAGTACTTC
.,TRBJ2-2,many,TRBV14,CASSLQGRANTGELFF,TGTGCCAGCAGCCTACAGGGCAGAGCGAACACCGGGGAGCTGTTTTTT
.,TRBJ2-2,.,TRBV20-1,CSAHSGTLTGELFF,TGCAGTGCTCATTCCGGGACCCTAACCGGGGAGCTGTTTTTT
.,TRBJ2-1,.,TRBV11-2,CASSEGGQKHNEQFF,TGTGCCAGCAGCGAGGGGGGACAGAAACACAATGAGCAGTTCTTC
.,TRBJ1-1,few,TRBV7-9,CASSLRQANTEAFF,TGTGCCAGCAGCTTACGACAGGCGAACACTGAAGCTTTCTTT
TRBD1,TRBJ2-7,few,TRBV27,CASSRRDRKQEQYF,TGTGCCAGCAGTCGCCGGGACAGGAAGCAAGAGCAGTACTTC
.,TRBJ2-5,few,TRBV7-2,CASSFDPLETQYF,TGTGCCAGCAGCTTCGATCCCTTGGAGACCCAGTACTTC
TRBD1,TRBJ1-1,.,TRBV27,CASRTGAGNTEAFF,TGTGCCAGCAGAACAGGGGCGGGGAACACTGAAGCTTTCTTT
.,TRBJ2-5,few,TRBV7-9,CASSLGNTYQETQYF,TGTGCCAGCAGCTTAGGAAACACGTACCAAGAGACCCAGTACTTC
.,TRBJ1-4,.,TRBV11-2,CASSLDEGRGELFF,TGTGCCAGCAGCTTAGATGAGGGTCGGGGGGAACTGTTTTTT
.,TRBJ1-5,.,TRBV9,CASSPGIGAANQPQHF,TGTGCCAGCAGTCCCGGGATAGGGGCAGCAAATCAGCCCCAGCATTTT
.,TRBJ1-4,few,TRBV20-1,CSAIWGLQEKLFF,TGCAGTGCTATCTGGGGACTACAGGAAAAACTGTTTTTT
.,TRBJ1-1,few,TRBV5-5,CASSPTAFTEAFF,TGTGCCAGCAGCCCGACAGCTTTCACTGAAGCTTTCTTT
TRBD1,TRBJ2-7,many,TRBV7-8,CASSSNTAGTGNEQYF,TGTGCCAGCAGCTCCAACACGGCCGGGACAGGGAACGAGCAGTACTTC
TRBD2,TRBJ2-1,.,TRBV12-3/TRBV12-4,CASSLAVLAGPWEQFF,TGTGCCAGCAGTTTAGCGGTACTAGCGGGCCCTTGGGAGCAGTTCTTC
TRBD1,TRBJ1-5,many,TRBV10-3,CAISEGQDSNQPQHF,TGTGCCATCAGTGAGGGACAGGATAGCAATCAGCCCCAGCATTTT
.,TRBJ2-7,many,TRBV29-1,CSVDLGQSYEQYF,TGCAGCGTTGATCTTGGGCAGTCCTACGAGCAGTACTTC